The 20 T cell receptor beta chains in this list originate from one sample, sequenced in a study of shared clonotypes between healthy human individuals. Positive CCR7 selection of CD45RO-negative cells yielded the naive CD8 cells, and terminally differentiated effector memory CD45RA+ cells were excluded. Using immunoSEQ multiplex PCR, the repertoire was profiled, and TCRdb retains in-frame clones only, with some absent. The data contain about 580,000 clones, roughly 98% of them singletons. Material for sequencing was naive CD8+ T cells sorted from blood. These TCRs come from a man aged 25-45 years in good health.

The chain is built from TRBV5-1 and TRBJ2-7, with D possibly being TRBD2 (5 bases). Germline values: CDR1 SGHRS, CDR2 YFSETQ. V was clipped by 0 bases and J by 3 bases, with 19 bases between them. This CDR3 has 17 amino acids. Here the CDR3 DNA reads TGCGCCAGCAGCTTGGAGGGCCGGGAAGGCATGGACTACGAGCAGTACTTC. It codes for CASSLEGREGMDYEQYF.

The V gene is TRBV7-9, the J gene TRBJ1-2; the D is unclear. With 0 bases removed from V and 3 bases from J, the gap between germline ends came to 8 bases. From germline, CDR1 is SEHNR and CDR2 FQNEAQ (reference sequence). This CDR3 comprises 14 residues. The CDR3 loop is CASSLATVYYGYTF. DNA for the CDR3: TGTGCCAGCAGCTTAGCGACCGTTTACTATGGCTACACCTTC.

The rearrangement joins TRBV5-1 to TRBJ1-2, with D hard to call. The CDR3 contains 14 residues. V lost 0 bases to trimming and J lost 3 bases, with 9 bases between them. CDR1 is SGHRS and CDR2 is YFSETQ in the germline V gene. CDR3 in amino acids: CASSLDTFDYGYTF. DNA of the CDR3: TGCGCCAGCAGCTTGGACACTTTTGACTATGGCTACACCTTC. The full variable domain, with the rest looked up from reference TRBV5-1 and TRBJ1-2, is KAGVTQTPRYLIKTRGQQVTLSCSPISGHRSVSWYQQTPGQGLQFLFEYFSETQRNKGNFPGRFSGRQFSNSRSEMNVSTLELGDSALYLCASSLDTFDYGYTFGSGTRLTVV.

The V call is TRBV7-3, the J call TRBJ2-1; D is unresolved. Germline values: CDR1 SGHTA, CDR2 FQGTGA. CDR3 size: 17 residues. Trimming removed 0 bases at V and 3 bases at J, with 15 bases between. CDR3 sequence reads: CASSLTGLDSDYNEQFF. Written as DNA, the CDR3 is TGTGCCAGCAGCTTAACCGGCCTAGACTCTGACTACAATGAGCAGTTCTTC.

CDR3 nucleotides: TGTGCCAGCACCTCGACTAGCGGAGACTACGAGCAGTACTTC. Translating it yields CASTSTSGDYEQYF. The V call is TRBV6-6, the J call TRBJ2-7, with TRBD2 identical over 9 bases. Germline-derived CDR1 and CDR2 are MNHNY and SVGAGI (reference sequence). This CDR3 is built from 14 residues. V was clipped by 7 bases and J by 3 bases; unmatched bases: 7.

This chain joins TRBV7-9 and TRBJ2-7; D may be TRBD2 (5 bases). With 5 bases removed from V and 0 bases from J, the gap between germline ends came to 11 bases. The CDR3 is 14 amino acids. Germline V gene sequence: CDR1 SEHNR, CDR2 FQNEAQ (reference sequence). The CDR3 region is CASSLGDYSYEQYF. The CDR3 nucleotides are TGTGCCAGCAGCCTCGGGGATTACTCCTACGAGCAGTACTTC.

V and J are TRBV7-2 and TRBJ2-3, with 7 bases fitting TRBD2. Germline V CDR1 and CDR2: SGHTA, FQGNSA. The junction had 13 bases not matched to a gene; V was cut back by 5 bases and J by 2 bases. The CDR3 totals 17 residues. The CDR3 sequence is CASSPYIPSGITDTQYF. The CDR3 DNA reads TGTGCCAGCAGCCCCTACATACCTAGCGGAATCACAGATACGCAGTATTTT.

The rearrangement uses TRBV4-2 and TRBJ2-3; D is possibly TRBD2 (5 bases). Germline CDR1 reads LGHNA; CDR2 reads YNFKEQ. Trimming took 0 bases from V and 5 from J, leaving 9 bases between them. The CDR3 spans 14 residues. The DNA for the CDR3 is TGTGCCAGCAGCCAAGAAACTAGATTAGATACGCAGTATTTT. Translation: CASSQETRLDTQYF.

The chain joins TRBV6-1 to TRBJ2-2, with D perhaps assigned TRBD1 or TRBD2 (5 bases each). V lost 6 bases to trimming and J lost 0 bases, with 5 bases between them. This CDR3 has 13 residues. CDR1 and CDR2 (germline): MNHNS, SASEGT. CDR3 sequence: CASRGANTGELFF. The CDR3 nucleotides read TGTGCCAGCAGGGGGGCGAACACCGGGGAGCTGTTTTTT.

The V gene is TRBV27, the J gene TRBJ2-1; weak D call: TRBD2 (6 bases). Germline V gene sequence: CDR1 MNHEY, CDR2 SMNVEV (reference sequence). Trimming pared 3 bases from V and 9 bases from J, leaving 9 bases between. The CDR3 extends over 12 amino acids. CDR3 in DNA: TGTGCCAGCAGTTTGTTGGGGGGTGAGCAGTTCTTC. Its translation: CASSLLGGEQFF.

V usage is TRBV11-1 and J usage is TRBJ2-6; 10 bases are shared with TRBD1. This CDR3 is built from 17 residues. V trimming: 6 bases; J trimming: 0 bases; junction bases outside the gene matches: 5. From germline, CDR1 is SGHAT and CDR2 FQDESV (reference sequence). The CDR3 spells CASSRRDRGSGANVLTF. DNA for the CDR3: TGTGCCAGCAGTCGCCGGGACAGGGGCTCTGGGGCCAACGTCCTGACTTTC. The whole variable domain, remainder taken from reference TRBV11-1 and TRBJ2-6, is EAEVAQSPRYKITEKSQAVAFWCDPISGHATLYWYRQILGQGPELLVQFQDESVVDDSQLPKDRFSAERLKGVDSTLKIQPAELGDSAMYLCASSRRDRGSGANVLTFGAGSRLTVL.

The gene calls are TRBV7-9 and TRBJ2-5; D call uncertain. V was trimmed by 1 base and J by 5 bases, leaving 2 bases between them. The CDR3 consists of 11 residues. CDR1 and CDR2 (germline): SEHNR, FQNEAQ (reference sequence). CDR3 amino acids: CASSLDETQYF. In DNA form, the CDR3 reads TGTGCCAGCAGCTTAGATGAGACCCAGTACTTC.

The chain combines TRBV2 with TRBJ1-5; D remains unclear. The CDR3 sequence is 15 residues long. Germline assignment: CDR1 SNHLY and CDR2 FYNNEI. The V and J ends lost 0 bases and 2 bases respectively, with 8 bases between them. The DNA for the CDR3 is TGTGCCAGCAGTGAAGCGAGGGCGGGCAATCAGCCCCAGCATTTT. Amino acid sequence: CASSEARAGNQPQHF. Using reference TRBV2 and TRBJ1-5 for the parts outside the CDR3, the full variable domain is EPEVTQTPSHQVTQMGQEVILRCVPISNHLYFYWYRQILGQKVEFLVSFYNNEISEKSEIFDDQFSVERPDGSNFTLKIRSTKLEDSAMYFCASSEARAGNQPQHFGDGTRLSIL.

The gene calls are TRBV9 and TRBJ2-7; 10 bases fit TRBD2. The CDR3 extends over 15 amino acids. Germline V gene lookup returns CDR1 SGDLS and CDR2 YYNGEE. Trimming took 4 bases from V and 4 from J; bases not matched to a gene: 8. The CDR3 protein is CASSPTSGTVYEQYF. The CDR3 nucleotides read TGTGCCAGCAGCCCTACTAGCGGGACAGTTTACGAGCAGTACTTC. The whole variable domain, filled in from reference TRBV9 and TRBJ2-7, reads DSGVTQTPKHLITATGQRVTLRCSPRSGDLSVYWYQQSLDQGLQFLIQYYNGEERAKGNILERFSAQQFPDLHSELNLSSLELGDSALYFCASSPTSGTVYEQYFGPGTRLTVT.

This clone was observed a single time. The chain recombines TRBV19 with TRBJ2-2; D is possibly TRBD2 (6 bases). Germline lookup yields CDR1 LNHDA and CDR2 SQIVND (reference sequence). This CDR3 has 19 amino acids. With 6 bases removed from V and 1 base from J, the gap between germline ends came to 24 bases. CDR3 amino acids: CASSPTIWDSAKNTGELFF. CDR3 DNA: TGTGCCAGTAGCCCAACCATATGGGACTCGGCAAAGAACACCGGGGAGCTGTTTTTT.

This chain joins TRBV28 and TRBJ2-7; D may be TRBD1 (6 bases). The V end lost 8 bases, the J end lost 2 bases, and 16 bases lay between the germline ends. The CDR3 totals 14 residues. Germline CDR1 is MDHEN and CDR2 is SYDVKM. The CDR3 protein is CASCPQGYAYEQYF. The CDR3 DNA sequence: TGTGCCAGCTGCCCCCAGGGGTATGCCTACGAGCAGTACTTC.

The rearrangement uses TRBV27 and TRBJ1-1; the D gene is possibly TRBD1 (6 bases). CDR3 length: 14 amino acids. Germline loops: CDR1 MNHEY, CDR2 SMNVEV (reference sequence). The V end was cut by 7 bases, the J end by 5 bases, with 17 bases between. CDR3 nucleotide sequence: TGTGCCAGCACCCCGGGTGGGGGGCTGACTGAAGCTTTCTTT. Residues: CASTPGGGLTEAFF.

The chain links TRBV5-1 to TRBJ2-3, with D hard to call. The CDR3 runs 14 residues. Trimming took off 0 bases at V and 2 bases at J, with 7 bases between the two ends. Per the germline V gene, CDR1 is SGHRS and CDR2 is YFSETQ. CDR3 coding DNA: TGCGCCAGCAGCTTGGAAGATTTCACAGATACGCAGTATTTT. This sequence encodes CASSLEDFTDTQYF. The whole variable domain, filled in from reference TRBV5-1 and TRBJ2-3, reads KAGVTQTPRYLIKTRGQQVTLSCSPISGHRSVSWYQQTPGQGLQFLFEYFSETQRNKGNFPGRFSGRQFSNSRSEMNVSTLELGDSALYLCASSLEDFTDTQYFGPGTRLTVL.

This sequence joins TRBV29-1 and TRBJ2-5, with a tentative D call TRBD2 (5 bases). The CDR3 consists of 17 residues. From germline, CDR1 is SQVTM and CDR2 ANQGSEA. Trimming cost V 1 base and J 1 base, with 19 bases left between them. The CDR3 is CSVEVVAGLGAQETQYF. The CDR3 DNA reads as TGCAGCGTTGAAGTGGTGGCGGGTCTGGGCGCCCAAGAGACCCAGTACTTC.

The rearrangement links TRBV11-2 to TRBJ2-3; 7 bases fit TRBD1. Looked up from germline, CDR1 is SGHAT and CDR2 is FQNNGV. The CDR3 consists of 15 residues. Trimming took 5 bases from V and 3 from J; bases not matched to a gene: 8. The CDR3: CASSAQTGVTDTQYF. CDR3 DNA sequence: TGTGCCAGCAGCGCGCAAACAGGGGTGACAGATACGCAGTATTTT.